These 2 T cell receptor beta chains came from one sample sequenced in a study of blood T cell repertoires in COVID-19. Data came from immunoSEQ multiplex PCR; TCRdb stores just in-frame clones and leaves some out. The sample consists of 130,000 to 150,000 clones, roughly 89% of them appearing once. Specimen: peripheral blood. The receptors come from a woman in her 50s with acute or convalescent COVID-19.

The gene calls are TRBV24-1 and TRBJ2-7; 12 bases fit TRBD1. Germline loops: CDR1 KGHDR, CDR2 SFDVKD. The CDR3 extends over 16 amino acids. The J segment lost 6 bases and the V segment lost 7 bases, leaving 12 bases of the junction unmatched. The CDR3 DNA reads TGTGCCACCAGAGGAATCGCCGGGACAGGGGGCGGCGAGCAGTACTTC. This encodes CATRGIAGTGGGEQYF.

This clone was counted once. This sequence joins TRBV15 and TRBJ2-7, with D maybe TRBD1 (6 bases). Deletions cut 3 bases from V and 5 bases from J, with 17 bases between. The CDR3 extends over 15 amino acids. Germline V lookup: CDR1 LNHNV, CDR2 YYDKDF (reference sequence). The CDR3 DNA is TGTGCCACCAGCAGGAGGATATCAGGGGCGAACGAGCAGTACTTC. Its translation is CATSRRISGANEQYF.